This T cell receptor beta chain was profiled in a study of blood T cell repertoires in COVID-19. Study overall: The United States, Italy and Spain supplied acute and convalescent COVID-19 samples. In each case, the material was cDNA or gDNA derived from T cells, B-cell-depleted T cells, or PBMCs.

Assay: immunoSEQ multiplex PCR; the TCRdb copy retains only in-frame clones and omits some. The table includes about 200,000 clones, just under 90% detected once. All enrollees were about 18 to 100 years old and from some 24 US areas. For recovered donors of Cohort 3, there were two negative PCRs, clearance, or symptom resolution. The length of the CDR3 is 14 residues. The V and J ends lost 6 bases and 0 bases, in that order; junction bases with no gene match: 1. The germline CDR1 and CDR2 sequences are KGHSH and LQKENI. The sequenced material came from PBMCs or T cells enriched from blood (not recorded which). This chain connects TRBV18 to TRBJ2-3, with 9 bases lining up with TRBD1. This receptor was identified in a man aged 25-45 years who had recovered from COVID-19. The CDR3 nucleotides read TGTGCCAGCTCCGGGACAGGGAGCACAGATACGCAGTATTTT. Amino acid sequence: CASSGTGSTDTQYF.